A selection of T cell receptor beta chains follows, all from one sample in a study of response to subunit inactivated influenza vaccine. TCRdb fed the RT-PCR reads into MiXCR, producing one record per CDR3 protein. The profile shows about 540,000 distinct CDR3 sequences, 20% to 25% of them singletons. These data were also filed under a second study, of T cells expressing NK-cell markers.

The sample in question was CD4+ T cells sorted from PBMCs, obtained about 13 days after vaccination. All receptors come from a man aged 50 or older who received an inactivated influenza vaccine. CDR3s include the opening cysteine and the closing phenylalanine or tryptophan. A D gene is named only where the DNA matches it firmly. Some rows have no size entry. The others give once, few or many, or a class for an expanded clone.

d_call j_call clone_size v_call cdr3_nt cdr3_aa
. TRBJ1-3 . TRBV3-1 TGTGCCAGCAGCCCCCAGGCAGGTCGCTCTGGAAACACCATATATTTT CASSPQAGRSGNTIYF
. TRBJ1-1 . TRBV12-3/TRBV12-4 TGTGCCAGCAGTTCCTACGGGACTGAAGCTTTCTTT CASSSYGTEAFF
TRBD2 TRBJ2-2 . TRBV15 TGTGCCACCAGCGGAGCTCCAGCGGGAGGGGAGCTGTTTTTT CATSGAPAGGELFF
. TRBJ2-5 few TRBV9 TGTGCCAGCAGCGTAAAGGGGACCCATCGAGAGACCCAGTACTTC CASSVKGTHRETQYF
. TRBJ2-4 few TRBV20-1 TGCAGTGCGCTCGAGACAGGCAAAAACATTCAGTACTTC CSALETGKNIQYF
TRBD2 TRBJ2-5 few TRBV20-1 TGCAGTGCTAGGGGGACTAGCGGGAGTACTGAGACCCAGTACTTC CSARGTSGSTETQYF
TRBD2 TRBJ2-1 . TRBV4-3 TGCGCCAGCAGCCAACGGACTAGCGGGAGATTAGATGAGCAGTTCTTC CASSQRTSGRLDEQFF
. TRBJ2-4 few TRBV15 TGTGCCACCAGCTTAAAGGGGAGCCACATTCAGTACTTC CATSLKGSHIQYF
. TRBJ2-1 . TRBV12-3/TRBV12-4 TGTGCCAGCACGGTTGCACGCTCCTACAATGAGCAGTTCTTC CASTVARSYNEQFF
. TRBJ1-2 many TRBV4-1 TGCGCCAGCAGCCGGATGACGGAAGCTAACTATGGCTACACCTTC CASSRMTEANYGYTF
. TRBJ2-5 few TRBV29-1 TGCAGCGTTGACAGGGAGCAAGAGACCCAGTACTTC CSVDREQETQYF
. TRBJ1-4 few TRBV3-1 TGTGCCAGCAGCCAAGATTCTTGGTTAGGTGAAAAACTGTTTTTT CASSQDSWLGEKLFF
. TRBJ2-1 few TRBV11-2 TGTGCCAGCAGCTTATTGCGCGATGAGCAGTTCTTC CASSLLRDEQFF
TRBD1 TRBJ2-4 few TRBV11-1 TGTGCCAGCAGCTTAGACGACCTCAGGACAGGAGCCAAAAACATTCAGTACTTC CASSLDDLRTGAKNIQYF
TRBD1 TRBJ1-4 few TRBV4-2 TGTGCCAGCAGCCAAGAAGGGGACAGGGCCTATGAAAAACTGTTTTTT CASSQEGDRAYEKLFF
. TRBJ1-2 . TRBV10-3 TGTGCCATCAGTCCTTATATACAGGGCTTGGAGGGCTACACCTTC CAISPYIQGLEGYTF
TRBD2 TRBJ2-1 many TRBV10-3 TGTGCCATCAGTGATGCGCTGGGACTAGCGGGAATTGAGCAGTTCTTC CAISDALGLAGIEQFF
. TRBJ1-1 . TRBV7-8 TGTGCCAGCAGCGCACCCAAAGGGGCAGGGTTGAACACTGAAGCTTTCTTT CASSAPKGAGLNTEAFF
. TRBJ1-4 few TRBV10-3 TGTGCCATCAGTGAGTCGACCAGGGCAGAAAAACTGTTTTTT CAISESTRAEKLFF
. TRBJ2-2 few TRBV6-2/TRBV6-3 TGTGCCAGCTTGCGGGACTGGACCGGGGAGCTGTTTTTT CASLRDWTGELFF
. TRBJ1-1 few TRBV7-2 TGTGCCAGCAGCTTAGCGGGCAGGGCGGCTTTCTTT CASSLAGRAAFF
TRBD2 TRBJ2-3 . TRBV19 TGTGCCAGTACCGACCCCTGGGGACTAGCGGGAGTTCCAAGCACAGATACGCAGTACTTT CASTDPWGLAGVPSTDTQYF
. TRBJ1-2 many TRBV10-2 TGCGCCAGCAGCGCTCTCCGACAGGTCGATGGCTACACCTTC CASSALRQVDGYTF
. TRBJ2-7 few TRBV6-1 TGTGCCAGCAGTCCCCAGGGGCAGGGAGCCTACGAGCAGTACTTC CASSPQGQGAYEQYF
TRBD2 TRBJ2-1 . TRBV9 TGTGCCAGCAGTGGATGGACTAGCGGGGTCAATGAGCAGTTCTTC CASSGWTSGVNEQFF
. TRBJ1-1 . TRBV10-3 TGTGCCATCAGAGCTGCGAACACTGAAGCTTTCTTT CAIRAANTEAFF
. TRBJ2-5 . TRBV4-3 TGCGCCAGCAGCCAAGAGCCAGGGCAGACCCAGTACTTC CASSQEPGQTQYF
. TRBJ1-6 few TRBV12-3/TRBV12-4 TGTGCCAGCAGTCCCCGATGGGGTCCAATTTCACCCCTCCACTTT CASSPRWGPISPLHF
. TRBJ1-1 . TRBV11-1 TGTGCCAGCGTGGAGGGGAGGAACACTGAAGCTTTCTTT CASVEGRNTEAFF
. TRBJ2-3 few TRBV15 TGTGCCACCAGCAGAGAGCCGGTAGGCACAGATACGCAGTATTTT CATSREPVGTDTQYF
. TRBJ2-7 . TRBV5-6 TGTGCCAGCAGCTCAGGGGTTGGGGCTCGCGAGCAGTACTTC CASSSGVGAREQYF
. TRBJ1-1 . TRBV20-1 TGCAGTGCTAGAGATGTCAGGGTGAACACTGATGCTTTCTTT CSARDVRVNTDAFF
TRBD2 TRBJ2-3 . TRBV25-1 TGTGCCAGCAGTCACGGGGGGGGGACAGATACGCAGTATTTT CASSHGGGTDTQYF
TRBD2 TRBJ2-2 . TRBV7-2 TGTGCCAGCAGCAAACTAGCGGGGGGGCACGGCGGGGAGCTGTTTTTT CASSKLAGGHGGELFF
. TRBJ2-2 . TRBV4-3 TGCGCCAGCAGCCAAGATGGCGGCATCGGGGAGCTGTTTTTT CASSQDGGIGELFF